The 16 T cell receptor beta chains below come from one sample, sequenced in a study of cytomegalovirus exposure and HLA in healthy donors. Both 60 Vbeta primers and 13 Jbeta primers went into the PCR. The data were produced by immunoSEQ multiplex PCR, yet TCRdb's version contains in-frame clones alone and is incomplete. The sample yields 99,000 or so clones, 83% seen once. Sequences were obtained from PBMCs. Receptor source: a man aged 18-30 years in good health and CMV-seronegative.

J is TRBJ2-3 and V is TRBV7-2; D unresolved. Germline loops: CDR1 SGHTA, CDR2 FQGNSA. The CDR3 is 15 amino acids. Between the trimmed V and J ends, which lost 0 bases and 4 bases, there was a span of 11 bases. The CDR3 DNA reads TGTGCCAGCAGCTTAGCGGCGGTTCGAGCAGATACGCAGTATTTT. Protein sequence: CASSLAAVRADTQYF.

This chain links TRBV7-9 with TRBJ1-6; TRBD1 matches 10 bases. This CDR3 spans 17 amino acids. Trimming at V came to 3 bases and at J to 4 bases, leaving 6 bases not matched to a gene. Germline V lookup: CDR1 SEHNR, CDR2 FQNEAQ (reference sequence). The CDR3 region is CASSLTGTGAYNSPLHF. Written as DNA, the CDR3 is TGTGCCAGCAGCTTGACCGGGACAGGGGCTTATAATTCACCCCTCCACTTT.

V and J are TRBV5-4 and TRBJ2-1; 15 bases are a match to TRBD2. The CDR3 runs to 18 residues. Germline CDR1 and CDR2: SGHNT and YYREEE (reference sequence). J gave up 6 bases and V 4 bases, and 11 bases lay outside the gene matches. CDR3 sequence: CASSPEGGLAGGFNEQFF. CDR3 nucleotides: TGTGCCAGCAGCCCCGAGGGGGGACTAGCGGGAGGATTCAATGAGCAGTTCTTC.

This chain links TRBV5-5 with TRBJ2-1; 9 positions match TRBD2. The ends lost 4 bases at V and 6 bases at J; junction bases unmatched: 11. This CDR3 region has 16 residues. CDR1 and CDR2 from the germline V gene are SGHKS and YYEKEE (reference sequence). DNA of the CDR3: TGTGCCAGCAGCCCCAGGGGACTAGCAAGGGGCAATGAGCAGTTCTTC. Its protein product is CASSPRGLARGNEQFF. Supplemented by reference TRBV5-5 and TRBJ2-1, the full variable domain reads DAGVTQSPTHLIKTRGQQVTLRCSPISGHKSVSWYQQVLGQGPQFIFQYYEKEERGRGNFPDRFSARQFPNYSSELNVNALLLGDSALYLCASSPRGLARGNEQFFGPGTRLTVL.

This clone was observed a few times. This chain links TRBV7-9 with TRBJ1-4; D perhaps matches TRBD1 (5 bases). Trimming removed 1 base from V and 2 bases from J, with 14 bases in between. CDR3 size: 17 residues. The germline V gene encodes CDR1 SEHNR and CDR2 FQNEAQ (reference sequence). The CDR3 loop is CASSLGHLGGTNEKLFF. The CDR3 DNA follows: TGTGCCAGCAGCTTAGGACACTTGGGGGGGACTAATGAAAAACTGTTTTTT. The full variable domain, in which reference TRBV7-9 and TRBJ1-4 provide the parts outside the CDR3, is DTGVSQNPRHKITKRGQNVTFRCDPISEHNRLYWYRQTLGQGPEFLTYFQNEAQLEKSRLLSDRFSAERPKGSFSTLEIQRTEQGDSAMYLCASSLGHLGGTNEKLFFGSGTQLSVL.

The CDR3 DNA follows: TGTGCCAGCAGCTTTCGATCGGGAGGGGGTTACAATGAGCAGTTCTTC. It encodes CASSFRSGGGYNEQFF. This chain links TRBV7-2 with TRBJ2-1, with 8 positions matching TRBD2. V trimming: 3 bases; J trimming: 4 bases; junction bases outside the gene matches: 8. Germline CDR1 is SGHTA and CDR2 is FQGNSA. The CDR3 runs to 16 residues.

The chain links TRBV11-2 to TRBJ1-5, with unresolved D. V lost 5 bases, J lost 3 bases, and 8 bases lay in between. The CDR3 spans 13 residues. Looked up from germline, CDR1 is SGHAT and CDR2 is FQNNGV. The CDR3 nucleotides are TGTGCCAGCAGCCCGGACTTCAATCAGCCCCAGCATTTT. As protein: CASSPDFNQPQHF. The entire variable domain, with the rest obtained from reference TRBV11-2 and TRBJ1-5, is as follows: EAGVAQSPRYKIIEKRQSVAFWCNPISGHATLYWYQQILGQGPKLLIQFQNNGVVDDSQLPKDRFSAERLKGVDSTLKIQPAKLEDSAVYLCASSPDFNQPQHFGDGTRLSIL.

In this sample, this clone turned up a few times. The rearrangement links TRBV4-3 to TRBJ1-1, with 7 nucleotides matching TRBD1. CDR3 length: 16 residues. CDR1 LGHNA and CDR2 YSLEER come from the germline V gene. J gave up 7 bases and V 0 bases, and 11 bases lay outside the gene matches. DNA for the CDR3: TGCGCCAGCAGCCAAGAGCCCAGGGGGATTCAGGGTGAAGCTTTCTTT. Translation: CASSQEPRGIQGEAFF.

This chain joins TRBV7-9 and TRBJ1-1; maybe TRBD1 (6 bases). Per the germline V gene, CDR1 is SEHNR and CDR2 is FQNEAQ (reference sequence). Trimming shortened V by 1 base and J by 13 bases, and 13 bases separated the two germline ends. The CDR3 is 12 amino acids. The CDR3 DNA follows: TGTGCCAGCAGCTTAGACGGGACATCAGGTTTCTTT. Protein product: CASSLDGTSGFF.

V and J are TRBV4-3 and TRBJ2-7; possible D gene TRBD2, 6 bases. CDR3 size: 13 residues. Germline CDR1 LGHNA, CDR2 YSLEER. V was pared by 1 base and J by 6 bases, with 10 bases between. The CDR3 DNA reads as TGCGCCAGCAGCCAAGTTGCGGGGATCGAGCAGTACTTC. The encoded protein is CASSQVAGIEQYF.

The chain couples TRBV29-1 to TRBJ2-1; D is possibly TRBD1 (5 bases). Germline V gene data show CDR1 as SQVTM and CDR2 as ANQGSEA. CDR3 size: 13 residues. Trimming cost V 3 bases and J 6 bases, with 12 bases left between them. In nucleotides, the CDR3 is TGCAGCGTTGATAGTAGGCAGGGCAATGAGCAGTTCTTC. Translating it yields CSVDSRQGNEQFF.

The rearrangement uses TRBV6-4 and TRBJ2-3; 9 bases agree with TRBD2. Germline trimming cut 3 bases from V and 4 bases from J; bases unmatched to any gene: 5. The CDR3 runs 15 residues. Germline CDR1 and CDR2: MRHNA and SNTAGT. The CDR3 DNA reads TGTGCCAGCAGTGATTTCGCGGGAGGGTCAGATACGCAGTATTTT. It encodes CASSDFAGGSDTQYF.

The chain employs TRBV14 and TRBJ1-1; 8 bases are shared with TRBD1. CDR1 and CDR2 from the germline V gene are SGHDN and FVKESK. Unmatched junction bases numbered 5, after V lost 1 base and J lost 4 bases. CDR3 size: 15 residues. The CDR3: CASSQVRGHRTEAFF. As DNA, the CDR3 is TGTGCCAGCAGCCAAGTCAGGGGGCACCGCACTGAAGCTTTCTTT.

The chain couples TRBV28 to TRBJ2-3; 9 bases line up with TRBD2. The ends lost 7 bases at V and 5 bases at J; junction bases unmatched: 10. Germline V gene data show CDR1 as MDHEN and CDR2 as SYDVKM. This CDR3 comprises 15 residues. CDR3 nucleotide sequence: TGTGCCAGCACTCAATGGCGGGAGGGCCAAGATACGCAGTATTTT. It encodes CASTQWREGQDTQYF.

This clone was seen just once. The CDR3 region has the DNA TGCAGCGTTGCAACTAGCGGGAGGGCCTCCGAGCAGTACTTC. Its protein product is CSVATSGRASEQYF. The chain combines TRBV29-1 with TRBJ2-7, with 13 nucleotides matching TRBD2. Trimming at V came to 4 bases and at J to 6 bases, leaving 6 bases not matched to a gene. The CDR3 extends over 14 amino acids. Germline lookup yields CDR1 SQVTM and CDR2 ANQGSEA.

CDR3: CASSIRAGSYNEQFF. The CDR3 region has the DNA TGTGCCAGCAGCATCCGAGCGGGGTCCTACAATGAGCAGTTCTTC. The rearrangement links TRBV7-8 to TRBJ2-1; 7 nucleotides line up with TRBD2. Germline V gives CDR1 SGHVS, CDR2 FQNEAQ. The CDR3 runs 15 residues. V was clipped by 5 bases and J by 1 base; unmatched bases: 5.